This TCR beta chain derives from a study of T cells in Graves' hyperthyroidism and ophthalmopathy. Study-level points and caveats: A model built on 13 V-J features separated ophthalmopathy from stable hyperthyroidism.

This clonotype came up a few times. As yet, its antigen is unknown. The CDR3 covers 14 residues. V lost 5 bases and J lost 5; bases outside the gene matches: 6. The germline V gene has CDR1 DFQATT and CDR2 SNEGSKA (reference sequence). Amplification targeted TCR beta CDR3 regions from RNA transcripts. Carried out on the TCR CDR3, a first-round RT-PCR used the HTBI primer set. One entry per CDR3 protein, called by TCRdb with MiXCR from the multiplex PCR reads. Here the sample spans roughly 740,000 distinct CDR3 sequences, approximately 16% being singletons. The chain recombines TRBV20-1 with TRBJ2-1; TRBD1 matches at 10 bases. The sample was blood. The clonotype was recovered from a man younger than 35 with Graves' hyperthyroidism. The CDR3 loop is CSALDRGTHNEQFF. For the CDR3, the DNA is TGCAGTGCTCTGGACAGGGGGACCCACAATGAGCAGTTCTTC.